Each of the 15 T cell receptor beta chains below was sequenced from the same sample in a study of cytomegalovirus exposure and HLA in healthy donors. 13 Jbeta primers and 60 Vbeta primers were used for the PCR. Produced via immunoSEQ multiplex PCR; TCRdb's table is partial and in-frame only. The top ten hold 0.7% of the sample, which has under 150,000 clones, approximately 81% seen once. The sample was PBMCs. These receptors all stem from a man aged 18 to 35 in good health and CMV-seronegative.

The V call is TRBV7-6, the J call TRBJ2-1; D is possibly TRBD1 (5 bases). Trimming removed 0 bases at V and 6 bases at J, with 6 bases between. From germline, CDR1 is SGHVS and CDR2 FNYEAQ. The CDR3 spans 13 residues. The CDR3 DNA reads TGTGCCAGCAGCTTAGCCAGGGTCAATGAGCAGTTCTTC. It is translated as CASSLARVNEQFF. The entire variable domain, with the rest obtained from reference TRBV7-6 and TRBJ2-1, is as follows: GAGVSQSPRYKVTKRGQDVALRCDPISGHVSLYWYRQALGQGPEFLTYFNYEAQQDKSGLPNDRFSAERPEGSISTLTIQRTEQRDSAMYRCASSLARVNEQFFGPGTRLTVL.

The chain joins TRBV6-6 to TRBJ1-2; D ambiguous. The germline gives CDR1 MNHNY, CDR2 SVGAGI (reference sequence). Trimming removed 3 bases at V and 5 bases at J, with 13 bases between. The CDR3 is 14 residues long. CDR3 protein: CASSYAKMEYGYTF. DNA of the CDR3: TGTGCCAGCAGTTATGCCAAAATGGAGTATGGCTACACCTTC.

V is TRBV12-2 and J is TRBJ1-3. TRBV12-2 is a recognized pseudogene. The CDR3 is 18 amino acids. In nucleotides, the CDR3 is TGTGCAAGTCGCTTAGCGTGCAGGGAGGTTGAAGGAGGAAACACCATATATTTT. Translation gives CASRLACREVEGGNTIYF.

The J gene is TRBJ2-7, the V gene TRBV5-4; 12 nucleotides agree with TRBD2. V shed 4 bases and J 3 bases; nucleotides not matched to a gene: 14. Germline V CDR1 and CDR2: SGHNT, YYREEE (reference sequence). CDR3 size: 18 residues. CDR3 loop: CASSRKLAGGGQSYEQYF. For the CDR3, the DNA is TGTGCCAGCAGCCGAAAACTAGCGGGGGGAGGCCAGAGCTACGAGCAGTACTTC.

This chain links TRBV4-3 with TRBJ1-2; 8 positions match TRBD1. This CDR3 is built from 14 residues. Germline V gene sequence: CDR1 LGHNA, CDR2 YSLEER. Germline trimming cut 0 bases from V and 4 bases from J; bases unmatched to any gene: 1. The CDR3 DNA is TGCGCCAGCAGCCAAGACACAGGGGGCTATGGCTACACCTTC. It encodes CASSQDTGGYGYTF.

This clone is a singleton in its sample. The chain links TRBV30 to TRBJ2-7; possibly TRBD2 for D (5 bases). Germline V gene sequence: CDR1 GTSNPN, CDR2 SVGIG (reference sequence). V shed 1 base and J shed 9 bases, with 16 bases lying between them. CDR3 length equals 13 residues. CDR3 in amino acids: CAWSARGLWGQYF. DNA for the CDR3: TGTGCCTGGAGTGCTAGAGGACTTTGGGGGCAGTACTTC.

The chain joins TRBV9 to TRBJ1-1; D might be TRBD1 (6 bases). The CDR3 spans 15 residues. The V gene's germline CDR1 is SGDLS and CDR2 YYNGEE. Trimming took off 3 bases at V and 1 base at J, with 13 bases between the two ends. The DNA of the CDR3 is TGTGCCAGCAGCGAATTGGGACACACGAACACTGAAGCTTTCTTT. It yields the protein CASSELGHTNTEAFF.

This chain connects TRBV6-5 to TRBJ1-1; 7 nucleotides match TRBD1. The CDR3 has 14 amino acids. Unmatched junction bases numbered 2, after V lost 4 bases and J lost 0 bases. Germline CDR1 and CDR2: MNHEY and SVGAGI. The CDR3 sequence is CASSSDRMNTEAFF. CDR3 DNA: TGTGCCAGCAGTTCGGACAGGATGAACACTGAAGCTTTCTTT.

This clone was detected only once. V is TRBV7-6 and J is TRBJ1-5; D is unclear. The CDR3 length is 15 residues. V lost 5 bases and J 5 bases, leaving 16 bases between the germline ends. Germline values: CDR1 SGHVS, CDR2 FNYEAQ. The CDR3 sequence: CASSPLARNDQPQHF. The CDR3 DNA reads as TGTGCCAGCAGCCCTCTCGCGCGGAATGATCAGCCCCAGCATTTT. Combining the CDR3 with reference TRBV7-6 and TRBJ1-5 gives the whole variable domain GAGVSQSPRYKVTKRGQDVALRCDPISGHVSLYWYRQALGQGPEFLTYFNYEAQQDKSGLPNDRFSAERPEGSISTLTIQRTEQRDSAMYRCASSPLARNDQPQHFGDGTRLSIL.

The chain links TRBV6-1 to TRBJ2-3; D gene unclear. This CDR3 region has 13 residues. Germline loops: CDR1 MNHNS, CDR2 SASEGT. Trimming removed 8 bases from V and 6 bases from J, with 15 bases in between. The CDR3 DNA sequence: TGTGCCAGCGTCGTACTACCCACGGATACGCAGTATTTT. It codes for CASVVLPTDTQYF.

The CDR3 DNA reads TGCGCCAGCAGCCAAGTCGGGTCTGGAAACACCATATATTTT. Translation: CASSQVGSGNTIYF. The chain has TRBV4-3 and TRBJ1-3; D is undetermined. Germline CDR1 LGHNA, CDR2 YSLEER. There are 14 residues in the CDR3. V lost 1 base and J lost 1, with 5 bases in between.

This chain connects TRBV19 to TRBJ1-2, with D unresolved. Trimming took off 0 bases at V and 7 bases at J, with 9 bases between the two ends. This CDR3 is built from 13 residues. Germline CDR1 is LNHDA and CDR2 is SQIVND (reference sequence). CDR3 residues: CASSIDLWSGYTF. In DNA form, the CDR3 reads TGTGCCAGTAGTATAGATCTTTGGAGTGGCTACACCTTC.

The chain carries TRBV2 and TRBJ2-1, with 12 bases matching TRBD2. This CDR3 region has 16 residues. V lost 6 bases to trimming and J lost 3 bases; unmatched junction nucleotides: 6. CDR1 SNHLY and CDR2 FYNNEI come from the germline V gene. The CDR3 region is CASSALAGGLYNEQFF. The CDR3 nucleotides are TGTGCCAGCAGCGCACTAGCGGGGGGCCTCTACAATGAGCAGTTCTTC.

This clone was counted between two and nine times. V gene TRBV6-6 combines with J gene TRBJ1-1; a weak D match, TRBD1 (6 bases). Germline V gives CDR1 MNHNY, CDR2 SVGAGI (reference sequence). Trimming removed 0 bases at V and 4 bases at J, with 12 bases between. The CDR3 length is 15 residues. The CDR3 protein is CASSYSFGGPTEAFF. CDR3 nucleotides: TGTGCCAGCAGTTACTCGTTTGGGGGCCCCACTGAAGCTTTCTTT.

This chain joins TRBV21-1 and TRBJ1-5. TRBV21-1 is marked as a pseudogene. This CDR3 has 16 residues. The CDR3 DNA follows: TGTGCCAGCAGCAACTGGGGAAGGAGGCTCAATCAGCCCCAGCATTTT. Translating gives CASSNWGRRLNQPQHF.